This T cell receptor beta chain was identified in a study of naive and memory T cell subsets. The beta constant-region primer was an equimolar mix of two oligonucleotides covering TRBC1 and TRBC2. TCRdb used MiXCR to reprocess the UMI-ligation and nested PCR reads, holding one entry per CDR3 protein. The sample carries over 75,000 distinct CDR3 sequences, roughly 14% recorded once. The CDR3 has 15 residues. J lost 2 bases, V lost 1 base, and 3 bases had no gene match. Germline lookup yields CDR1 SGHTA and CDR2 FQGNSA. This clonotype was detected only a few times. This receptor was obtained from a human donor in good health. The chain has TRBV7-2 and TRBJ2-3; 7 bases line up with TRBD2. The sample consisted of central memory CD4+ T cells from blood. For the CDR3, the DNA is TGTGCCAGCAGCTTAGGGCGGGAGCTCACAGATACGCAGTATTTT. Translating it yields CASSLGRELTDTQYF.